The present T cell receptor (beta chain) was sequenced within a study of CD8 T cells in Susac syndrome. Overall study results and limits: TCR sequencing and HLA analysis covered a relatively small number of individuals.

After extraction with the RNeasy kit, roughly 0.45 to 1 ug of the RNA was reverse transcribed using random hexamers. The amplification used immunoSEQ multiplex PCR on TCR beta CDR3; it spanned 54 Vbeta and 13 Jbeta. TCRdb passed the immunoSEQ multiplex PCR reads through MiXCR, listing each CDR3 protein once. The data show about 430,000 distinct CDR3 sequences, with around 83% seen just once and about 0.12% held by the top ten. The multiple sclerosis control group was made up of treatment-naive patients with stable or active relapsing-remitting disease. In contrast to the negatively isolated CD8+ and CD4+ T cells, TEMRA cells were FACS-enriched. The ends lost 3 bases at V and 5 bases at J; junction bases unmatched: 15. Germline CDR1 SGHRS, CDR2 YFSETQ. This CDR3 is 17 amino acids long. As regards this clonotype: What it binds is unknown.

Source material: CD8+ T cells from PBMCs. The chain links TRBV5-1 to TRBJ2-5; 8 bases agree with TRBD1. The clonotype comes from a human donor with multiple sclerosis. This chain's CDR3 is CASSYRTGSSNRETQYF. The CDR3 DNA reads TGCGCCAGCAGCTACAGGACAGGGTCGTCTAATCGGGAGACCCAGTACTTC. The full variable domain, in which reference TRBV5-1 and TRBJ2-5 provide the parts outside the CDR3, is KAGVTQTPRYLIKTRGQQVTLSCSPISGHRSVSWYQQTPGQGLQFLFEYFSETQRNKGNFPGRFSGRQFSNSRSEMNVSTLELGDSALYLCASSYRTGSSNRETQYFGPGTRLLVL.